Listed here are 26 T cell receptor beta chains from one sample, sequenced in a study of blood T cell repertoires in COVID-19 (dated by TCRdb to about 2020). Libraries came from the immunoSEQ multiplex PCR assay. Sourced from immuneACCESS, this table was stored by TCRdb with only in-frame sequences that have V and J called. A share of the clones is absent; for the studies checked, an unresolved V gene accounts for under half, and the remainder has no known explanation. This sample comprises about 240,000 clones, about four fifths of them detected only once. Less than 4% of the sample is held by the ten biggest clonotypes. The sample consisted of peripheral blood. Receptors were obtained from a woman aged 18-30 years with acute or convalescent COVID-19.

This chain connects TRBV29-1 to TRBJ2-1, with 12 bases fitting TRBD1. This CDR3 region has 15 residues. Unmatched junction bases numbered 10, after V lost 7 bases and J lost 6 bases. The V gene's germline CDR1 is SQVTM and CDR2 ANQGSEA. The CDR3 DNA reads TGCAGCGCTTTGAGGGGACAGGGGGCCCCCAATGAGCAGTTCTTC. This gives the protein CSALRGQGAPNEQFF.

The rearrangement links TRBV30 to TRBJ1-5, with a weak D call TRBD1 (6 bases). The CDR3 has 13 amino acids. Germline V gene lookup returns CDR1 GTSNPN and CDR2 SVGIG (reference sequence). The V end lost 2 bases, the J end lost 7 bases, and 12 bases lay between the germline ends. For the CDR3, the DNA is TGTGCCTGGAGTCCACAGGGAGAGCAGCCCCAGCATTTT. This encodes CAWSPQGEQPQHF.

On this clone itself: The junction departs from the called germline gene at one end, perhaps through a read error. J is TRBJ1-6 and V is TRBV27, with TRBD1 identical over 10 bases. The CDR3 totals 15 residues. Germline lookup yields CDR1 MNHEY and CDR2 SMNVEV (reference sequence). The CDR3 is CAGSNRQGANSPLHF. CDR3 nucleotide sequence: TGTGCCGGCAGTAACCGACAGGGGGCGAATTCACCCCTCCACTTT.

The rearrangement links TRBV29-1 to TRBJ2-7; TRBD1 matches at 9 bases. CDR3 length: 12 amino acids. With 4 bases clipped from V and 6 bases from J, the junction kept 4 bases outside the gene matches. Germline CDR1 SQVTM, CDR2 ANQGSEA. This CDR3 is CSVVWDRAEQYF. The CDR3 bases are TGCAGCGTTGTTTGGGACAGGGCCGAGCAGTACTTC.

The J gene is TRBJ2-3, the V gene TRBV6-5; 9 bases align to TRBD2. The CDR3 is 14 residues long. V lost 7 bases and J lost 2; bases outside the gene matches: 4. The germline gives CDR1 MNHEY, CDR2 SVGAGI. The CDR3 bases are TGTGCCAGCAATATAGCGGGGGACACAGATACGCAGTATTTT. This translates into CASNIAGDTDTQYF.

This clone was observed a few times. The chain is built from TRBV14 and TRBJ1-1; D gene unclear. The germline V gene has CDR1 SGHDN and CDR2 FVKESK. Trimming stripped 6 bases from V and 0 bases from J, with 17 bases between. The CDR3 length is 16 residues. CDR3 protein: CASRHPQAFMNTEAFF. The CDR3 DNA is TGTGCCAGCAGACATCCCCAGGCGTTTATGAACACTGAAGCTTTCTTT.

This chain connects TRBV20-1 to TRBJ2-1; possible D gene TRBD1, 6 bases. From germline, CDR1 is DFQATT and CDR2 SNEGSKA (reference sequence). This CDR3 region has 14 residues. V dropped 3 bases and J dropped 5 bases, with 14 bases sitting between them. The CDR3 spells CSASGAGEHNEQFF. The DNA for the CDR3 is TGCAGTGCTAGTGGGGCAGGGGAACACAATGAGCAGTTCTTC.

CDR3 coding DNA: TGTGCCAGCAGCTTAGATTTGTACAGGGGTGACACCGGGGAGCTGTTTTTT. The encoded protein is CASSLDLYRGDTGELFF. The chain combines TRBV7-9 with TRBJ2-2, with TRBD1 matching 7 bases. The ends lost 1 base at V and 3 bases at J; junction bases unmatched: 8. The germline V gene encodes CDR1 SEHNR and CDR2 FQNEAQ (reference sequence). There are 17 residues in the CDR3.

The V and J genes are TRBV4-1 and TRBJ2-2; D gene uncertain. CDR1 is MGHRA, CDR2 YSYEKL, per germline. V shed 4 bases and J shed 0 bases, with 3 bases lying between them. This CDR3 is built from 13 residues. The CDR3 is CASSPSNTGELFF. DNA of the CDR3: TGCGCCAGCAGCCCGTCGAACACCGGGGAGCTGTTTTTT.

The J gene is TRBJ2-2, the V gene TRBV5-1; D might be TRBD2 (5 bases). CDR1 is SGHRS and CDR2 is YFSETQ in the germline V gene. Trimming pared 0 bases from V and 3 bases from J, leaving 9 bases between. This CDR3 is 15 amino acids long. The DNA of the CDR3 is TGCGCCAGCAGCTTGGCGGGGTGGGACACCGGGGAGCTGTTTTTT. Translation gives CASSLAGWDTGELFF.

J is TRBJ2-7 and V is TRBV15, with 9 bases identical to TRBD1. Unmatched junction bases numbered 12, after V lost 2 bases and J lost 4 bases. The CDR3 length is 17 residues. From germline, CDR1 is LNHNV and CDR2 YYDKDF (reference sequence). Written as DNA, the CDR3 is TGTGCCACCAGCAGAAAGAGAGCCGGGACAGGGACGTACGAGCAGTACTTC. Translated, it gives CATSRKRAGTGTYEQYF.

This clone was seen only a few times. CDR3 nucleotide sequence: TGTGCCACCAGTGACCGGACTAGCGGGCAAGAGACCCAGTACTTC. Translated, it gives CATSDRTSGQETQYF. The rearrangement uses TRBV24-1 and TRBJ2-5, with 11 bases that match TRBD2. Trimming took 4 bases from V and 2 from J; bases not matched to a gene: 2. Germline CDR1 reads KGHDR; CDR2 reads SFDVKD. The CDR3 totals 15 residues.

This rearrangement joins TRBV7-2 to TRBJ1-6; D remains ambiguous. V lost 0 bases and J lost 11, with 8 bases in between. Per germline, CDR1 SGHTA and CDR2 FQGNSA. This CDR3 comprises 13 residues. CDR3: CASSLARETPLHF. DNA of the CDR3: TGTGCCAGCAGCTTAGCGCGAGAGACACCCCTCCACTTT.

The count of this clone is one. The J gene is TRBJ2-7, the V gene TRBV6-2 or TRBV6-3; weak D call: TRBD2 (5 bases). The V gene lost 3 bases and the J gene lost 4 bases, with 13 bases spanning the gap. Germline assignment: CDR1 MNHEY and CDR2 SVGEGT. The CDR3 totals 14 residues. For the CDR3, the DNA is TGTGCCAGCAGTTATACCGGGAACCTATACGAGCAGTACTTC. It is translated as CASSYTGNLYEQYF.

The chain links TRBV6-5 to TRBJ1-6, with 10 bases that match TRBD1. With V trimmed by 3 bases and J by 9 bases, 5 bases remained unmatched. Germline V gene sequence: CDR1 MNHEY, CDR2 SVGAGI. This CDR3 is built from 15 residues. CDR3 sequence: CASSYYRDRGSPLHF. As DNA, the CDR3 is TGTGCCAGCAGTTATTACCGGGACAGGGGTTCACCCCTCCACTTT.

The chain is built from TRBV4-3 and TRBJ2-5, with a weak D call TRBD1 (7 bases). V was clipped by 2 bases and J by 3 bases, with 13 bases between them. Germline CDR1 reads LGHNA; CDR2 reads YSLEER. CDR3 length: 15 residues. The CDR3 protein is CASSQQGGPKETQYF. The CDR3 DNA follows: TGCGCCAGCAGCCAACAGGGGGGACCTAAAGAGACCCAGTACTTC.

This clone was counted only a few times. This rearrangement joins TRBV7-9 to TRBJ2-4; D unclear. The ends were cut back, 2 bases at V and 6 bases at J, with 17 bases in the middle. Germline V gene sequence: CDR1 SEHNR, CDR2 FQNEAQ (reference sequence). This CDR3 spans 16 amino acids. The CDR3 DNA reads as TGTGCCAGCAGCTTATACGAGAACGGTAGGAGAAACATTCAGTACTTC. Protein: CASSLYENGRRNIQYF.

The chain is built from TRBV15 and TRBJ2-5, with 9 nucleotides matching TRBD1. J lost 5 bases, V lost 5 bases, and 9 bases had no gene match. Germline V gives CDR1 LNHNV, CDR2 YYDKDF (reference sequence). The CDR3 is made up of 15 amino acids. CDR3 amino acids: CATSGTGRVGETQYF. In nucleotides, the CDR3 is TGTGCCACCAGCGGGACAGGGAGAGTAGGGGAGACCCAGTACTTC.

This clone was detected a few times. V and J are TRBV27 and TRBJ2-7, with D uncertain. This CDR3 has 14 residues. Trimming cost V 3 bases and J 3 bases, with 12 bases left between them. CDR1 and CDR2 from the germline V gene are MNHEY and SMNVEV (reference sequence). Written as DNA, the CDR3 is TGTGCCAGCAGTTTCAGAGACTTAAGCTACGAGCAGTACTTC. Translation gives CASSFRDLSYEQYF.

This chain uses TRBV5-4 with TRBJ2-3; D might be TRBD1 (7 bases). The V end was cut by 4 bases, the J end by 8 bases, with 14 bases between. Germline assignment: CDR1 SGHNT and CDR2 YYREEE (reference sequence). The CDR3 runs to 13 residues. CDR3 bases: TGTGCCAGCAGCCCAGGGGGGTTTGGTACGCAGTATTTT. It encodes CASSPGGFGTQYF.

The chain recombines TRBV7-2 with TRBJ1-5; 12 positions agree with TRBD1. Per the germline V gene, CDR1 is SGHTA and CDR2 is FQGNSA. The CDR3 has 16 amino acids. V dropped 5 bases and J dropped 3; count of bases not matched to a gene: 5. The CDR3 nucleotides read TGTGCCAGCAGCCTTGGGACAGGGGGCTTCAATCAGCCCCAGCATTTT. Protein product: CASSLGTGGFNQPQHF. The variable domain in full, with the rest retrieved from reference TRBV7-2 and TRBJ1-5, is GAGVSQSPSNKVTEKGKDVELRCDPISGHTALYWYRQSLGQGLEFLIYFQGNSAPDKSGLPSDRFSAERTGGSVSTLTIQRTQQEDSAVYLCASSLGTGGFNQPQHFGDGTRLSIL.

The chain links TRBV19 to TRBJ1-1; 12 nucleotides agree with TRBD1. The CDR3 runs 13 residues. V gave up 10 bases and J gave up 6 bases; unmatched junction bases: 6. Germline assignment: CDR1 LNHDA and CDR2 SQIVND (reference sequence). CDR3 DNA sequence: TGTGCCATAAGGGACAGGGGGCTATCTGAAGCTTTCTTT. It encodes CAIRDRGLSEAFF.

The chain has TRBV11-2 and TRBJ2-5, with unresolved D. Trimming shortened V by 1 base and J by 4 bases, and 7 bases separated the two germline ends. Germline loops: CDR1 SGHAT, CDR2 FQNNGV. The CDR3 is made up of 13 amino acids. This chain's CDR3 is CASSLVRVETQYF. The CDR3 bases are TGTGCCAGCAGCTTAGTACGAGTAGAGACCCAGTACTTC.

The rearrangement uses TRBV19 and TRBJ2-3; a possible D gene is TRBD2 (6 bases). The germline V and J ends were trimmed by 7 bases and 1 base, with 15 bases remaining between them. This CDR3 is built from 15 residues. Germline loops: CDR1 LNHDA, CDR2 SQIVND (reference sequence). The CDR3 sequence: CASNASGGRTDTQYF. CDR3 nucleotide sequence: TGTGCCAGTAATGCCTCCGGGGGACGCACAGATACGCAGTATTTT.

Only one count was recorded for this clone. The V gene is TRBV5-1, the J gene TRBJ2-5, with a tentative D call TRBD2 (6 bases). V lost 0 bases and J lost 4, with 19 bases in between. Per the germline V gene, CDR1 is SGHRS and CDR2 is YFSETQ. CDR3 length equals 17 residues. The CDR3 sequence: CASSLGLTGTGVETQYF. In nucleotides, the CDR3 is TGCGCCAGCAGCTTGGGCCTAACCGGGACGGGAGTAGAGACCCAGTACTTC.

A few counts support this clone. The V gene is TRBV12-3 or TRBV12-4, the J gene TRBJ1-2; D is undetermined. CDR3 length: 11 amino acids. The V end was cut by 2 bases, the J end by 5 bases, with 3 bases between. The CDR3 DNA is TGTGCCAGCAGTTTATTATATGGCTACACCTTC. Its protein is CASSLLYGYTF.